The entry that follows covers one T cell receptor beta chain sequence. Its antigen is as yet unknown. Profiling relied on immunoSEQ multiplex PCR, and the TCRdb table lists in-frame clones only, not all of them. Found here are over 40,000 clones, more than 70% of them singletons; the top ten hold around 3.4%. The sample is drawn from a study of OX40 agonist ivuxolimab in advanced cancers. Study-wide findings and caveats: Clonal expansion among partial responders at 0.1-3.0 mg/kg ranked near the lowest. Within 6 weeks, CD4+ and CD8+ blood T cells expanded clonally at 0.1 to 3.0 mg/kg.

This specimen consisted of CD4+ or CD8+ T cells sorted from blood, obtained in a trial of the OX40 agonist ivuxolimab. This TCR was recovered from an adult with an advanced solid tumor such as melanoma, head and neck, liver or kidney cancer.

This CDR3 is CASSPTSGRWASYNEQFF. DNA for the CDR3: TGTGCCAGCAGCCCGACTAGCGGGAGGTGGGCCTCCTACAATGAGCAGTTCTTC. The chain couples TRBV4-2 to TRBJ2-1; 13 bases fit TRBD2. The V gene end was trimmed by 4 bases and the J gene end by 0 bases; junction bases not matched to a gene: 6. CDR1 LGHNA and CDR2 YNFKEQ come from the germline V gene. CDR3 length: 18 amino acids.